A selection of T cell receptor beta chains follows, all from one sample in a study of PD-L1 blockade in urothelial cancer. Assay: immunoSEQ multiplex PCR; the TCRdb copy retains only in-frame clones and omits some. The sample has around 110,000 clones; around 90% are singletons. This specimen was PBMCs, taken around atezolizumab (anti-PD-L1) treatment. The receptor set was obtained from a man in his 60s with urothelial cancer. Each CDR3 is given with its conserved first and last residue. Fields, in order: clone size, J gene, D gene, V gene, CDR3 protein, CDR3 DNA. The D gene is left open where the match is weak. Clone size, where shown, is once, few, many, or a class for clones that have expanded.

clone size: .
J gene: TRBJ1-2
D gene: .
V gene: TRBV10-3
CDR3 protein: CAISENSLYGYTF
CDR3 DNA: TGTGCCATCAGTGAGAATTCTCTCTATGGCTACACCTTC

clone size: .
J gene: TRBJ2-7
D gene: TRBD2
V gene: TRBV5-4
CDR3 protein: CASSRVTSGRINEQYF
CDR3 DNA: TGTGCCAGCAGCCGAGTGACTAGCGGGAGGATCAACGAGCAGTACTTC

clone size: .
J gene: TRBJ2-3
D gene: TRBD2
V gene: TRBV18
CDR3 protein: CASSTNSGGSTDTQYF
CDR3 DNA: TGTGCCAGCTCAACAAATAGCGGGGGGTCGACAGATACGCAGTATTTT

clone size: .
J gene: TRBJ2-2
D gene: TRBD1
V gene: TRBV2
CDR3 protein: CASSEVRGPGGELFF
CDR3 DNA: TGTGCCAGCAGTGAAGTGAGGGGGCCGGGCGGGGAGCTGTTTTTT

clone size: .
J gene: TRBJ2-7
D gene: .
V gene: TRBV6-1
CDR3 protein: CASSEIRQLEQYF
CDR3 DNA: TGTGCCAGCAGCGAAATAAGACAGCTCGAGCAGTACTTC

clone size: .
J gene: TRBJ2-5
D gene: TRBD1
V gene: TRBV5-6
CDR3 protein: CASSARDRGQETQYF
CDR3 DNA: TGTGCCAGCAGCGCCCGGGACAGGGGACAAGAGACCCAGTACTTC

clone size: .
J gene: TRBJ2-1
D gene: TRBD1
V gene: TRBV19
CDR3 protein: CASSIQSETGTQFF
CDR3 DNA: TGTGCCAGTAGTATTCAGTCTGAGACAGGGACGCAGTTCTTC

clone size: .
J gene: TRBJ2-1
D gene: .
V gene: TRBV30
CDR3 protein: CAWSSPPPERQFF
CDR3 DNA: TGTGCCTGGAGTTCCCCTCCACCCGAGCGGCAGTTCTTC

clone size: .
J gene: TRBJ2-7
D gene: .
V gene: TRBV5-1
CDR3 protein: CASSRSGTSYEQYF
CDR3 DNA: TGCGCCAGCAGCCGTAGCGGAACAAGCTACGAGCAGTACTTC

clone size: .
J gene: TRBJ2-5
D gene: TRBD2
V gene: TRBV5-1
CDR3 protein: CASSQGLAEETQYF
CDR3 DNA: TGCGCCAGCAGCCAGGGACTAGCGGAAGAGACCCAGTACTTC

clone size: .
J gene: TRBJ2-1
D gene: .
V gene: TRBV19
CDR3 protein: CASKERPAHEQFF
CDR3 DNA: TGTGCCAGCAAGGAGCGGCCAGCCCATGAGCAGTTCTTC

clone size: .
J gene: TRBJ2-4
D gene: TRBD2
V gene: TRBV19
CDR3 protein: CASSRLAGGGGKNIQYF
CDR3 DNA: TGTGCCAGTAGTCGACTAGCGGGGGGCGGGGGCAAAAACATTCAGTACTTC

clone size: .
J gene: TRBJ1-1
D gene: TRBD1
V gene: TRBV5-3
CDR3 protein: CASSFYRGNTEAFF
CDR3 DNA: TGTGCCAGCAGCTTTTACAGGGGAAACACTGAAGCTTTCTTT

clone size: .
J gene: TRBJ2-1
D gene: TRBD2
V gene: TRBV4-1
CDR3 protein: CASSRTSGDSYNEQFF
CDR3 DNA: TGCGCCAGCAGCCGTACGAGCGGGGACTCCTACAATGAGCAGTTCTTC

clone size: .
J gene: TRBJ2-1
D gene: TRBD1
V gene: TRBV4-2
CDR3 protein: CASSQGAGGRNEQFF
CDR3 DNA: TGTGCCAGCAGCCAAGGGGCAGGGGGCAGAAATGAGCAGTTCTTC

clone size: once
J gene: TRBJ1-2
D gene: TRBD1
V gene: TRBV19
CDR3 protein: CASSMEDRGRGYTF
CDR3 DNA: TGTGCCAGTAGTATGGAGGACAGGGGACGAGGCTACACCTTC

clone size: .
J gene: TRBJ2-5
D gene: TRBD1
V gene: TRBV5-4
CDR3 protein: CASSRDRQETQYF
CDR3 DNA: TGTGCCAGCAGCCGGGACAGACAAGAGACCCAGTACTTC

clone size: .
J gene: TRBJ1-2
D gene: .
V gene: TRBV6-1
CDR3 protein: CASSDSDSYGYTF
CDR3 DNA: TGTGCCAGCAGTGATTCGGACAGCTATGGCTACACCTTC

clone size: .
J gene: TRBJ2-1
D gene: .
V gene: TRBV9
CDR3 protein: CASSVDDGFRYEQFF
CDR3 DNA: TGTGCCAGCAGCGTAGATGACGGGTTTAGGTATGAGCAGTTCTTC

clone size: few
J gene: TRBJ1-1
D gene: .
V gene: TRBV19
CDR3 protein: CASSMSTVTEAFF
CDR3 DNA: TGTGCCAGTAGTATGAGTACAGTCACTGAAGCTTTCTTT

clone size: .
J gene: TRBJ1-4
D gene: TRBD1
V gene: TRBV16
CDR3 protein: CASSQPTGTEEKLFF
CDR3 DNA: TGTGCCAGCAGCCAACCCACCGGGACAGAGGAAAAACTGTTTTTT

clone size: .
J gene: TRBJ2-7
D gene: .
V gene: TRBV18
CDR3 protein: CASSATPGNYYYEQYF
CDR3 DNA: TGTGCCAGCTCAGCCACTCCGGGGAACTACTACTACGAGCAGTACTTC

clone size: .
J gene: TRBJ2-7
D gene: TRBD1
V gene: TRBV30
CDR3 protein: CAWSVLDRGYEQYF
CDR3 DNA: TGTGCCTGGAGTGTACTGGACAGGGGCTACGAGCAGTACTTC

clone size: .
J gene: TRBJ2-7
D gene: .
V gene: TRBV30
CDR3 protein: CAWSPGAYEQYF
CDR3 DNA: TGTGCCTGGAGCCCCGGGGCCTACGAGCAGTACTTC

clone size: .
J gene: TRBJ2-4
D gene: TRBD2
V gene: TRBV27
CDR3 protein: CASSPSLAGAQNIQYF
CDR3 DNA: TGTGCCAGCAGTCCCAGTCTAGCGGGAGCACAAAACATTCAGTACTTC

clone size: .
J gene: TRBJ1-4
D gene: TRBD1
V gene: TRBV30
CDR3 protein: CAWSAGQGATNEKLFF
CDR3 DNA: TGTGCCTGGAGTGCGGGACAGGGGGCAACTAATGAAAAACTGTTTTTT

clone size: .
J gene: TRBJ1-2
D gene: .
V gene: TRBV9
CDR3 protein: CASSDPRRRLTSNYGYTF
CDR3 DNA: TGTGCCAGCAGCGATCCCCGACGGAGACTCACTTCTAACTATGGCTACACCTTC

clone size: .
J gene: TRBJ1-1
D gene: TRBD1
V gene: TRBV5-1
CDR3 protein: CASSLMQGVNTEAFF
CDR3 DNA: TGCGCCAGCAGCTTGATGCAGGGGGTGAACACTGAAGCTTTCTTT

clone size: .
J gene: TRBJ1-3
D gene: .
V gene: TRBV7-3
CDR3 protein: CASGSTSGNTIYF
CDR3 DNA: TGTGCCAGCGGGAGCACCTCTGGAAACACCATATATTTT

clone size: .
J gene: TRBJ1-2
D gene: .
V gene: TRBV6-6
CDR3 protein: CASSYSTFDGYTF
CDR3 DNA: TGTGCCAGCAGTTACTCGACTTTTGATGGCTACACCTTC

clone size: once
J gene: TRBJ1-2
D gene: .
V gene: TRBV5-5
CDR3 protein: CASSLSGVGEDYTF
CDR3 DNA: TGTGCCAGCAGCTTATCGGGGGTTGGTGAGGACTACACCTTC

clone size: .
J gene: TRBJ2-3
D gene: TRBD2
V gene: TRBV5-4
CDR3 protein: CASSWSGGAGDTQYF
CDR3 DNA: TGTGCCAGCAGCTGGAGCGGGGGGGCTGGAGATACGCAGTATTTT

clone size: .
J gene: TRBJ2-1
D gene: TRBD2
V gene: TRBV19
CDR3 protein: CASSGGGSSYNEQFF
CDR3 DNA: TGTGCCAGTAGTGGGGGGGGGAGCTCCTACAATGAGCAGTTCTTC

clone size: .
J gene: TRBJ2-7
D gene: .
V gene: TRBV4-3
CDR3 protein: CASSSAAGREQYF
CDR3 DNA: TGCGCCAGCAGCTCCGCGGCTGGTCGCGAGCAGTACTTC

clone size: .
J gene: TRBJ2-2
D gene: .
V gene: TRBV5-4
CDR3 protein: CASSEATHGWSGELFF
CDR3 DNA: TGTGCCAGCAGCGAGGCTACCCATGGCTGGTCCGGGGAGCTGTTTTTT

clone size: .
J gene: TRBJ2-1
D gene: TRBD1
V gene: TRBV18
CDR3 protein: CASSPALGGDYNEQFF
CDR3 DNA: TGTGCCAGCTCACCCGCGTTAGGGGGCGACTACAATGAGCAGTTCTTC

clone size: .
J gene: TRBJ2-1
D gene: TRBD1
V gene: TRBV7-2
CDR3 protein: CASRRTGGEQFF
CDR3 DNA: TGTGCCAGCAGACGTACAGGGGGTGAGCAGTTCTTC

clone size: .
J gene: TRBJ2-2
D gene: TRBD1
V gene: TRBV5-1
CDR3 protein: CASSRTGPPTGELFF
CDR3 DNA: TGCGCCAGCAGTCGGACAGGCCCCCCCACCGGGGAGCTGTTTTTT

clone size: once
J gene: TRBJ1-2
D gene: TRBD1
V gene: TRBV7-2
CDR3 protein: CASSLGDRGYGYTF
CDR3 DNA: TGTGCCAGCAGCCTAGGGGACAGGGGATATGGCTACACCTTC

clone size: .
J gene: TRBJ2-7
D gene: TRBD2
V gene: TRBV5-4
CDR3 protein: CASSPGLAGANYEQYF
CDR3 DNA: TGTGCCAGCAGCCCGGGACTAGCGGGAGCTAACTACGAGCAGTACTTC

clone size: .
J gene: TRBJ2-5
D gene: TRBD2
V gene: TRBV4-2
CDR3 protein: CASSPAGTQETQYF
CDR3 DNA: TGTGCCAGCAGCCCAGCGGGGACCCAAGAGACCCAGTACTTC

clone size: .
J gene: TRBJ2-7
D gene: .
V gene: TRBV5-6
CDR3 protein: CASSLRGADEQYF
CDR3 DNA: TGTGCCAGCAGCTTGCGGGGGGCCGACGAGCAGTACTTC

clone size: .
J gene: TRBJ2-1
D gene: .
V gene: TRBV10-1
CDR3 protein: CASSERALQEDEQFF
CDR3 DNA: TGCGCCAGCAGTGAAAGAGCCCTCCAGGAGGATGAGCAGTTCTTC

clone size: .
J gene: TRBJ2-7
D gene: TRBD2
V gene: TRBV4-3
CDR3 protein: CASSQDPMTSGYEQYF
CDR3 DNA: TGCGCCAGCAGCCAAGACCCCATGACTAGCGGATACGAGCAGTACTTC

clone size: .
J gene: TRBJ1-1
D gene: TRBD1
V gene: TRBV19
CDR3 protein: CASAEQGGKAFF
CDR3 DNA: TGTGCCAGTGCAGAGCAGGGGGGCAAGGCTTTCTTT

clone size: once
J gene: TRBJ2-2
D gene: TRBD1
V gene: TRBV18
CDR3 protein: CASSPTFGTVDTGELFF
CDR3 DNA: TGTGCCAGCTCACCCACATTCGGGACAGTCGACACCGGGGAGCTGTTTTTT